This T cell receptor (beta chain) was sequenced for a study of blood T cells in healthy people across ages (dated by TCRdb to between 2014 and 2017). Study-level background: Template switching captured roughly one uniquely barcoded TCR beta cDNA molecule per two T cells in model experiments. Using deep sequencing normalized with unique cDNA molecular identifiers, the study measured how TCR beta repertoire diversity changes with age. The donors were split into four age groups: young (average around 15 years), middle-aged (around 40), aged (more than 60) and long-lived (roughly 80). To avoid experimental bias, donors of different ages were randomly spread across the sequencing lanes. The study analyzed two additional independent replicas of 1 million unique cDNA reads from the same blood draw for two donors, one aged 18 to 30 and one aged 80 or older. General study outcomes and caveats: Estimates of total diversity based on one million sequenced T cells were considered lower bounds and underestimates. Compared with the aged group, the long-lived group had more naive CD4+ T cells, fewer expanded clones and increased TCR diversity, suggesting age selection. Observed TCR beta diversity correlated strongly with the percentage of naive T cells measured by flow cytometry. Because profiling used bulk unsorted PBMCs, naive and antigen-experienced compartments could not be compared conclusively. Because donor CMV infection status was unknown, age-related changes in expanded clonotypes were potentially confounded. Observed TCR beta diversity per million T cells fell roughly linearly with age, and a significant reduction was already apparent by age around 40.

The library was generated by 5' RACE. Sequencing was carried out with an Illumina HiSeq 2500. The second PCR ran for about 7 to 11 cycles and used a J-beta primer mix along with a sample-barcoded 5' primer. A template-switch 5' adaptor carrying 12 random nucleotides introduced a unique molecular identifier onto each TCR beta cDNA molecule. Each sample yielded at least 2.5 million CDR3-containing paired-end reads. First-strand cDNA was synthesized from all RNA with the Mint cDNA synthesis kit, primed by a TRBC-specific oligonucleotide. Following uracil-DNA glycosylase treatment, a first 18-cycle PCR with universal primers M1SS and BC2_uni_R was performed on all cDNA. From the authors' description of their analysis: Each sample was normalized by randomly selecting 1 million high-quality reads, each carrying a distinct molecular identifier. Instead of being binned into consensus sequences, reads that shared molecular identifiers were thrown out. CDR3 identification, clonotype clustering and error correction used MiTCR with a Q25 quality threshold and the strictest error-elimination algorithm. A nonparametric unseen species model with Euler transformation was used to estimate lower-bound total TCR beta diversity. TCRdb passed the public sequencing reads through fastp at Q25 and MiXCR, retaining productive beta sequences. Each entry merges the rows of one CDR3 protein and shows their most common DNA and genes. The V and J calls, along with clone size, are taken from TCRdb and not from the paper's own processing. For this sample there are about 680,000 distinct CDR3 sequences; over 45% appear just once. Of the sample, about a third is held by the ten largest clones.

The junction shows trimming of 8 bases on V and 0 bases on J, plus 8 bases between the germline ends. From the cysteine up to the phenylalanine, the CDR3 has a length of 14 residues. The retained sequence is limited to the CDR3, 42 bases, with the frame set at the first base. CDR1 is given as MNHNY and CDR2 as SVGAGI, both from the germline V gene (reference sequence). Systemically healthy Caucasian individuals from Russia, approximately 39 in total and aged roughly 6 to 95 years, were included as donors. Each donor gave approximately 10 milliliters of peripheral blood, collected into EDTA-treated Vacutainer tubes. PBMCs were isolated by Ficoll-Paque density-gradient centrifugation, with at least 6 million obtained per sample. Total RNA was extracted from PBMCs with Trizol reagent, with at least 6 micrograms obtained per sample. Naive CD45RAhigh/CD27high T cell percentages were measured by flow cytometry on a PBMC aliquot from every donor.

Points on this clonotype: This receptor's antigen is unknown. No base quality information exists; no much larger clone differs at one position.

The rearrangement combines TRBV6-6 with TRBJ2-6; the D segment cannot be called with confidence. The sample taken for sequencing was blood. The clonotype comes from a woman in her sixties in good health. The DNA sequence is given as TGTGCCAGCCTTTCGACCTCTGGGGCCAACGTCCTGACTTTC. This translates into CASLSTSGANVLTF.